This is a list of T cell receptor beta chains from one sample in a study of T cell responses to AZD1222 COVID-19 vaccine. Clones were read by immunoSEQ multiplex PCR, and TCRdb kept only the in-frame ones, dropping some. The sample includes fewer than 150,000 clones, 92% seen only once; the top ten take around 14%. The material was peripheral blood, obtained on day 0 of AZD1222 vaccination. These receptors were obtained from an adult in good health. CDR3s include the opening cysteine and the closing phenylalanine or tryptophan. Fields, in order: J gene, V gene, D gene, CDR3 protein. D genes are given only for firm matches.

J: TRBJ2-1; V: TRBV4-1; D: NA; CDR3: CASSPPIVGGANEQFF
J: TRBJ2-3; V: TRBV5-6; D: NA; CDR3: CASSLVGSTDTQYF
J: TRBJ2-1; V: TRBV10-2; D: NA; CDR3: CASSDLRGQFF
J: TRBJ1-3; V: TRBV7-2; D: NA; CDR3: CASSLEVGRAGNTIYF
J: TRBJ1-2; V: TRBV2; D: TRBD1; CDR3: CASSENWGQGSNYGYTF
J: TRBJ2-7; V: TRBV4-3; D: NA; CDR3: CASSQDEGGLVSYEQYF
J: TRBJ1-2; V: TRBV6-2/TRBV6-3; D: NA; CDR3: CASSYPTRESYGYTF
J: TRBJ2-7; V: TRBV7-2; D: NA; CDR3: CASSLASGASAYEQYF
J: TRBJ1-6; V: TRBV4-3; D: NA; CDR3: CASSQEGHGNSPLHF
J: TRBJ2-7; V: TRBV6-5; D: NA; CDR3: CTVGDSYEQYF
J: TRBJ2-1; V: TRBV5-4; D: TRBD2; CDR3: CASSVGGGGSYNEQFF
J: TRBJ1-4; V: TRBV2; D: TRBD1; CDR3: CASSGTGEYATNEKLFF
J: TRBJ1-1; V: TRBV4-3; D: NA; CDR3: CASSQEDRLNTEAFF
J: TRBJ1-1; V: TRBV7-9; D: NA; CDR3: CASSLSGGRTEAFF
J: TRBJ2-7; V: TRBV14; D: TRBD2; CDR3: CASSQDRGGQYF
J: TRBJ2-5; V: TRBV27; D: TRBD2; CDR3: CASSLSLSGSSLETQYF
J: TRBJ1-1; V: TRBV6-5; D: NA; CDR3: CASSYNVYANTEAFF
J: TRBJ1-5; V: TRBV6-5; D: NA; CDR3: CASSPGHNNQPQHF
J: TRBJ1-1; V: TRBV28; D: NA; CDR3: CASSLGPGNTEAFF
J: TRBJ2-5; V: TRBV7-8; D: NA; CDR3: CASSPRVSPGETQYF
J: TRBJ1-4; V: TRBV7-2; D: NA; CDR3: CASSPSGSEVEKLFF
J: TRBJ2-1; V: TRBV7-8; D: NA; CDR3: CASSLYSGYSSYNEQFF
J: TRBJ1-1; V: TRBV10-3; D: NA; CDR3: CAISDPGWTEAFF
J: TRBJ2-4; V: TRBV30; D: NA; CDR3: CAWCYGGLAKNIQYF
J: TRBJ1-3; V: TRBV10-3; D: NA; CDR3: CASSDDRDSGNTIYF
J: TRBJ2-7; V: TRBV27; D: NA; CDR3: CASRVEGSYEQYF